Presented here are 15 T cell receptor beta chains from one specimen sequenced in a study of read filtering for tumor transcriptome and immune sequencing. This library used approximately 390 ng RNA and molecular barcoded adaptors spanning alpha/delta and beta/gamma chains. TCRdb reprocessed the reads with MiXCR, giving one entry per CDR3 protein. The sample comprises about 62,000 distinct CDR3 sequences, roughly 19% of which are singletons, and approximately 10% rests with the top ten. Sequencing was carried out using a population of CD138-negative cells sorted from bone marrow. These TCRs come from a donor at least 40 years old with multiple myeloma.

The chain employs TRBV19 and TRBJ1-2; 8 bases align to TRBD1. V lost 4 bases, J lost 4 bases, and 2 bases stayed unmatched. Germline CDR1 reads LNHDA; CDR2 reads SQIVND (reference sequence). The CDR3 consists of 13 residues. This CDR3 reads CASSRQGSYGYTF. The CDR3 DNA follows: TGTGCCAGTAGTAGACAGGGGAGCTATGGCTACACCTTC.

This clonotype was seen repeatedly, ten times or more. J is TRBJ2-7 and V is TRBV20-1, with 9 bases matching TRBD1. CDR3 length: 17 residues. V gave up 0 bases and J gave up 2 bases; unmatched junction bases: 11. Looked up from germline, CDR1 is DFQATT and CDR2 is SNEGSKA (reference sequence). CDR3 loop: CSARDYSDRGIPYEQYF. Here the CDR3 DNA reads TGCAGTGCTAGAGACTACTCGGACAGGGGTATACCCTACGAGCAGTACTTC.

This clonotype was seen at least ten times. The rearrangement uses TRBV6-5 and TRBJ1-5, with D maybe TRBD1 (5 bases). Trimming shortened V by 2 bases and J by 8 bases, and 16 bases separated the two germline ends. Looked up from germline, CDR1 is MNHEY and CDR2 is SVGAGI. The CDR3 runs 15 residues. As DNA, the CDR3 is TGTGCCAGCAGTTACCATACTGGGGGGGTAGAGCCCCAGCATTTT. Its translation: CASSYHTGGVEPQHF.

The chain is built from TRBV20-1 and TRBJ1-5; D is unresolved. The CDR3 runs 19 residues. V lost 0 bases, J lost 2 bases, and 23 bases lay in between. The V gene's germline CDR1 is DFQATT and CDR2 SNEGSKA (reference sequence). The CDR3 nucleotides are TGCAGTGCTAGAGATACGACCCCGTCCCTTAAGGTACGCAATCAGCCCCAGCATTTT. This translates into CSARDTTPSLKVRNQPQHF.

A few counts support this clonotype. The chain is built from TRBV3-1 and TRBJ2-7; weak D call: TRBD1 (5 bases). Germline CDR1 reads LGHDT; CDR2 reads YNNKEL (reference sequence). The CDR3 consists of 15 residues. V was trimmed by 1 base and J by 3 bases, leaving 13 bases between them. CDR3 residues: CASSQGRFQGYEQYF. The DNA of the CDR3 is TGTGCCAGCAGCCAAGGCCGATTTCAGGGCTACGAGCAGTACTTC.

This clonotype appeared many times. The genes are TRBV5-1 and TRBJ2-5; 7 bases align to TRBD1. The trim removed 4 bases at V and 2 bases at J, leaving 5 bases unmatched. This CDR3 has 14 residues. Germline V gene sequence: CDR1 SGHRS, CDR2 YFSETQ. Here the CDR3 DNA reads TGCGCCAGCAGCGCGACAGGGTTTCAAGAGACCCAGTACTTC. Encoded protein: CASSATGFQETQYF.

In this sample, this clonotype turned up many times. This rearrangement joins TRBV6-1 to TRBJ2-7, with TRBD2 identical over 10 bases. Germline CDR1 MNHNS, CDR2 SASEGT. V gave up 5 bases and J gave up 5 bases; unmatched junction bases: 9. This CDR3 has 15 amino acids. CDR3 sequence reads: CASSYPGLALNEQYF. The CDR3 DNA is TGTGCCAGCAGTTACCCGGGACTAGCGTTGAACGAGCAGTACTTC.

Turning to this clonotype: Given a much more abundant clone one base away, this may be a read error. The CDR3 nucleotides read TGTGCCAGCAGTGAGCTACAGGGTAACTATGGCCACACCTTC. Its protein is CASSELQGNYGHTF. The V and J genes are TRBV6-1 and TRBJ1-2; maybe TRBD1 (6 bases). The CDR3 has 14 residues. CDR1 and CDR2 from the germline V gene are MNHNS and SASEGT.

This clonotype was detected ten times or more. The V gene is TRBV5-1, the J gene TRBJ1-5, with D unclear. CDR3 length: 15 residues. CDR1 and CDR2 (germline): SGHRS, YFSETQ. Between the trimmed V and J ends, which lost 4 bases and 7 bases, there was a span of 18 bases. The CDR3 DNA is TGCGCCAGCAGCGTGGAGGCAGGATCTAAGCAGCCCCAGCATTTT. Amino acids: CASSVEAGSKQPQHF.

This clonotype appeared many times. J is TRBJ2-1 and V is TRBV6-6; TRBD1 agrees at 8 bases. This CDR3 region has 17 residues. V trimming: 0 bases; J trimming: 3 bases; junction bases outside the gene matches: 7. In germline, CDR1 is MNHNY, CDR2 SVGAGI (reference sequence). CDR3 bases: TGTGCCAGCAGTTACTCCCTCGGACAGGGACTCTACAATGAGCAGTTCTTC. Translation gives CASSYSLGQGLYNEQFF.

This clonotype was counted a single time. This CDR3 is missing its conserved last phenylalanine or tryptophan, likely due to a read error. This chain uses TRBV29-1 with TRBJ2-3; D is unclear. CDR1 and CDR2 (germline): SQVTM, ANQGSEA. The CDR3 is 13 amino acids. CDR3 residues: CSVESPSTATQYI. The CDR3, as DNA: TGCAGCGTTGAATCCCCCAGCACAGCTACGCAGTATATT.

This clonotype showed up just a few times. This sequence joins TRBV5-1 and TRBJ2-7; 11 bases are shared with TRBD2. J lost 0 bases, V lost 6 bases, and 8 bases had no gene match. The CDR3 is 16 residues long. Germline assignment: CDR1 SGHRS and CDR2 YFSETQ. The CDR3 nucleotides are TGCGCCAGCAACCCTAGCGGGAGGTCAATCTCCTACGAGCAGTACTTC. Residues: CASNPSGRSISYEQYF.

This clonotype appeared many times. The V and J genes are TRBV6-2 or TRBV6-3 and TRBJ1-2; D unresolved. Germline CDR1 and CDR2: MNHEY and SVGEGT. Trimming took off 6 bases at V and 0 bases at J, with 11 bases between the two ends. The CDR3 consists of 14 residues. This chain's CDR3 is CASSSQTANYGYTF. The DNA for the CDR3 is TGTGCCAGCAGCTCCCAAACGGCTAACTATGGCTACACCTTC.

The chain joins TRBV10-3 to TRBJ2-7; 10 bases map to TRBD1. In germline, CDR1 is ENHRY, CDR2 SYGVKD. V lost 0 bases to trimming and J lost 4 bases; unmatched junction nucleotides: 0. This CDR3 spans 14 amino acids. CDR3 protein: CAISESGQGYEQYF. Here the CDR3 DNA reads TGTGCCATCAGTGAGTCGGGACAGGGGTACGAGCAGTACTTC.

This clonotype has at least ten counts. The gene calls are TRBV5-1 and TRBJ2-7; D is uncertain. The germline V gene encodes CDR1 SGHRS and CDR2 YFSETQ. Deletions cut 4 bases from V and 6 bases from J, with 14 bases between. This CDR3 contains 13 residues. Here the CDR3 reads CASSQLSGFEQYF. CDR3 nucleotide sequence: TGCGCCAGCAGCCAGTTGTCGGGTTTCGAGCAGTACTTC.